This TCR beta chain was obtained from a study of T cell repertoires in cytomegalovirus infection. About the research overall: CMV epitopes, recently identified HLA-C-restricted and well-studied HLA-B-restricted, were used. Overall study findings and caveats: The response measured ex vivo was dominated by TCR beta clonotypes (HLA-C-restricted and CMV-specific).

Using its own MiXCR run on the reads, TCRdb lists one record per CDR3 protein. The table shows hundreds of thousands of distinct CDR3 sequences, with 33% occurring only once. CDR3 size: 12 residues. Trimming pared 1 base from V and 7 bases from J, leaving 8 bases between. Per the germline V gene, CDR1 is SGHTA and CDR2 is FQGNSA. This clonotype was seen ten or more times. What it binds is not known. This chain uses TRBV7-2 with TRBJ2-7; the D is unclear. The specimen comprised cultured PBMCs, sampled from culture after CMV antigen stimulation. This TCR derives from a human donor in good health (CMV status not recorded). Some clones in this sample may be carry-over from other donors' samples. The CDR3 protein is CASSLGPLEQYF. The DNA of the CDR3 is TGTGCCAGCAGCTTAGGGCCCCTAGAGCAGTACTTC.